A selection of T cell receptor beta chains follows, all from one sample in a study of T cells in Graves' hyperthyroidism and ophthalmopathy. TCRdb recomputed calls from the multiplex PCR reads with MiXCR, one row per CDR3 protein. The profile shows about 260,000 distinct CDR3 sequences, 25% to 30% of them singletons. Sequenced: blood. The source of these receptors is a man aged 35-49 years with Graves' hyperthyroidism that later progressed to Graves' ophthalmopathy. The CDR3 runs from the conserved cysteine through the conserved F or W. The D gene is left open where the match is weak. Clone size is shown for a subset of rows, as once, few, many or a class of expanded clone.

CDR3 DNA: TGTGCCAGCAGTTACCTTCTTCCGGGGGGGGAAAGGGAGCAGTACTTC; CDR3 protein: CASSYLLPGGEREQYF; D gene: TRBD2; clone size: many; V gene: TRBV6-5; J gene: TRBJ2-7
CDR3 DNA: TGTGCCTGGAGTCGTCCAGCAGGGGGGTCCTACGAGCAGTACTTC; CDR3 protein: CAWSRPAGGSYEQYF; D gene: .; clone size: many; V gene: TRBV30; J gene: TRBJ2-7
CDR3 DNA: TGTGCCAGCAGTCCAACACCGGGACAGGGATACACTGAAGCTTTCTTT; CDR3 protein: CASSPTPGQGYTEAFF; D gene: TRBD1; clone size: many; V gene: TRBV12-3/TRBV12-4; J gene: TRBJ1-1
CDR3 DNA: TGTGCCAGCATTTATACCCAAGGGGGGCGTTATGGCTACACCTTC; CDR3 protein: CASIYTQGGRYGYTF; D gene: .; clone size: .; V gene: TRBV6-5; J gene: TRBJ1-2
CDR3 DNA: TGTGCCTGGAGTGTAGGGGGGGGCCCCTACGAGCAGTACTTC; CDR3 protein: CAWSVGGGPYEQYF; D gene: .; clone size: few; V gene: TRBV30; J gene: TRBJ2-7
CDR3 DNA: TGTGCCAGCAGCTTAGCGTGGGGGCCCGACCAGTACTTC; CDR3 protein: CASSLAWGPDQYF; D gene: .; clone size: once; V gene: TRBV7-9; J gene: TRBJ2-7
CDR3 DNA: TGTGCCAGCAGCCACCGTCTAGCGGGGACCGTGGATACGCAGTATTTT; CDR3 protein: CASSHRLAGTVDTQYF; D gene: TRBD2; clone size: many; V gene: TRBV14; J gene: TRBJ2-3
CDR3 DNA: TGTGCCAGTTCTTCCGACCGGACCGTTTGGGAGCAGTACTTC; CDR3 protein: CASSSDRTVWEQYF; D gene: .; clone size: many; V gene: TRBV28; J gene: TRBJ2-7
CDR3 DNA: TGTGCCAGCAGTTACCGGACAGGGAGAATCTACGAGCAGTACTTC; CDR3 protein: CASSYRTGRIYEQYF; D gene: TRBD1; clone size: many; V gene: TRBV6-5; J gene: TRBJ2-7
CDR3 DNA: TGTGCCAGCAGTTACCTCACAACCTACGAGCAGTACTTC; CDR3 protein: CASSYLTTYEQYF; D gene: .; clone size: .; V gene: TRBV6-2/TRBV6-3; J gene: TRBJ2-7
CDR3 DNA: TGTGCCAGCAGTTACGAGAGGGGAGAGACCCAGTACTTC; CDR3 protein: CASSYERGETQYF; D gene: .; clone size: many; V gene: TRBV6-5; J gene: TRBJ2-5
CDR3 DNA: TGTGCCAGCAGTTTATACGGGGCTAACTATGGCTACACCTTC; CDR3 protein: CASSLYGANYGYTF; D gene: .; clone size: .; V gene: TRBV28; J gene: TRBJ1-2
CDR3 DNA: TGTGCCAGCAGGAAGAAACGTGAGGTCCACGAGCAGTACTTC; CDR3 protein: CASRKKREVHEQYF; D gene: .; clone size: few; V gene: TRBV6-1; J gene: TRBJ2-7
CDR3 DNA: TGTGCCAGCAGTTTAACAGGGGGCGGTCAGCCCCAGCATTTT; CDR3 protein: CASSLTGGGQPQHF; D gene: TRBD1; clone size: many; V gene: TRBV12-3/TRBV12-4; J gene: TRBJ1-5
CDR3 DNA: TGTGCCAGCAGTTGGGGTGGCGCCAGATTTTATTCTGGAAACACCATATATTTT; CDR3 protein: CASSWGGARFYSGNTIYF; D gene: .; clone size: many; V gene: TRBV28; J gene: TRBJ1-3
CDR3 DNA: TGTGCCAGCAGCTTATCCTCACAGTACACCGGGGAGCTGTTTTTT; CDR3 protein: CASSLSSQYTGELFF; D gene: .; clone size: many; V gene: TRBV11-2; J gene: TRBJ2-2
CDR3 DNA: TGTGCCGGGGGCGCTGATCGGAAGACCCAGTACTTC; CDR3 protein: CAGGADRKTQYF; D gene: .; clone size: many; V gene: TRBV6-1; J gene: TRBJ2-5
CDR3 DNA: TGTGCCAGCAGTTTTGGGAGCTTCTATGGCTACACCTTC; CDR3 protein: CASSFGSFYGYTF; D gene: .; clone size: .; V gene: TRBV28; J gene: TRBJ1-2